This TCR beta chain was retrieved from a study of blood T cell repertoires in COVID-19. Looking at the study overall: T cells, B-cell-depleted T cells, or PBMCs provided the cDNA or gDNA that served as material.

Profiling relied on immunoSEQ multiplex PCR, and the TCRdb table lists in-frame clones only, not all of them. Of 120,000 to 150,000 clones in the sample, around nine tenths were seen once. Unmatched junction bases numbered 8, after V lost 0 bases and J lost 4 bases. The germline V gene has CDR1 SGHNT and CDR2 YYREEE (reference sequence). The CDR3 is 16 amino acids. The sample comprised peripheral blood. The chain recombines TRBV5-4 with TRBJ1-2, with 8 bases fitting TRBD1. This receptor was taken from a woman aged 40 to 50 with acute or convalescent COVID-19. Here the CDR3 reads CASSLEARGLSYGYTF. CDR3 bases: TGTGCCAGCAGCTTGGAGGCCAGGGGGCTATCCTATGGCTACACCTTC.